A selection of T cell receptor beta chains follows, all from one sample in a study of blood T cell repertoires in COVID-19. Clones were sequenced by immunoSEQ multiplex PCR, and TCRdb holds only the in-frame ones, with some missing. The sample shows approximately 530,000 clones, 85% to 90% of them seen only once. Sequencing used peripheral blood. All receptors come from a woman between 50 and 59 years old with COVID-19, enrolled during active disease. Both conserved end residues are part of each CDR3. The D gene is left open where the match is weak. Clone sizes are given selectively: once, few, many, or a class where the clone is expanded.

d_call | j_call | v_call | clone_size | cdr3_aa | cdr3_nt
TRBD1 | TRBJ2-2 | TRBV6-5 | - | CASSRQGKTGELFF | TGTGCCAGCAGCCGACAGGGGAAAACCGGGGAGCTGTTTTTT
TRBD1 | TRBJ1-1 | TRBV5-4 | - | CASSLQGAGEAFF | TGTGCCAGCAGCTTGCAGGGGGCCGGTGAAGCTTTCTTT
- | TRBJ2-7 | TRBV19 | - | CASSGGLGYEQYF | TGTGCCAGTAGTGGAGGCTTGGGCTACGAGCAGTACTTC
- | TRBJ1-5 | TRBV5-1 | - | CASSLAPDRNQPQHF | TGCGCCAGCAGCTTGGCCCCCGACAGAAATCAGCCCCAGCATTTT
TRBD1 | TRBJ1-5 | TRBV19 | - | CASSKDRDSRSNQPQHF | TGTGCCAGTAGTAAGGACAGGGACTCTCGTAGCAATCAGCCCCAGCATTTT
TRBD1 | TRBJ2-1 | TRBV30 | - | CAWSPGQGLYNEQFF | TGTGCCTGGAGTCCAGGACAGGGTCTGTACAATGAGCAGTTCTTC
- | TRBJ1-2 | TRBV2 | few | CASSETGLVYGYTF | TGTGCCAGCAGTGAAACGGGACTGGTCTATGGCTACACCTTC
- | TRBJ1-2 | TRBV4-2 | - | CASSQDLPANYGYTF | TGTGCCAGCAGCCAAGATCTCCCAGCTAACTATGGCTACACCTTC
- | TRBJ2-1 | TRBV13 | - | CASSLGDWRSPEQFF | TGTGCCAGCAGCTTGGGGGACTGGCGATCCCCGGAGCAGTTCTTC
- | TRBJ1-2 | TRBV7-8 | - | CASSTRTSRGYTF | TGTGCCAGCAGCACCAGGACATCGCGTGGCTACACCTTC
- | TRBJ1-2 | TRBV12-3/TRBV12-4 | - | CASRPGFHGYTF | TGTGCCAGCAGACCAGGGTTTCATGGCTACACCTTC
- | TRBJ1-2 | TRBV19 | - | CASLGQNYGYTF | TGTGCCAGCCTTGGACAGAACTATGGCTACACCTTC
- | TRBJ1-1 | TRBV5-1 | - | CASSLKTEISEAFF | TGCGCCAGCAGCTTGAAGACGGAGATCTCTGAAGCTTTCTTT
- | TRBJ1-4 | TRBV6-1 | - | CASSEAPPTISREKLFF | TGTGCCAGCAGTGAAGCACCCCCGACAATCAGCCGGGAAAAACTGTTTTTT
- | TRBJ1-6 | TRBV2 | - | CASTEGGYSPLHF | TGTGCCAGCACCGAGGGCGGCTATTCACCCCTCCACTTT
- | TRBJ2-1 | TRBV9 | - | CASSAGGGASNEQFF | TGTGCCAGCAGCGCTGGGGGGGGCGCATCGAATGAGCAGTTCTTC
TRBD2 | TRBJ2-2 | TRBV4-1 | - | CASSQVASGGVNTGELFF | TGCGCCAGCAGCCAAGTGGCTAGCGGGGGGGTGAACACCGGGGAGCTGTTTTTT
- | TRBJ1-4 | TRBV19 | - | CASSINAGGDEKLFF | TGTGCCAGTAGTATTAATGCGGGGGGGGATGAAAAACTGTTTTTT
TRBD1 | TRBJ2-2 | TRBV27 | - | CASSPRQGSTGELFF | TGTGCCAGCAGTCCAAGACAGGGATCCACCGGGGAGCTGTTTTTT
- | TRBJ1-3 | TRBV29-1 | - | CSVVGGSGNTIYF | TGCAGCGTTGTCGGGGGTTCTGGAAACACCATATATTTT
- | TRBJ1-2 | TRBV6-5 | - | CASRGAAAGGYTF | TGTGCCAGCAGGGGGGCAGCCGCTGGGGGCTACACCTTC
- | TRBJ2-3 | TRBV10-3 | - | CAISEPLEADTQYF | TGTGCCATCAGTGAGCCCTTGGAGGCAGATACGCAGTATTTT
TRBD1 | TRBJ2-2 | TRBV5-1 | - | CASSSRGLGAGELFF | TGCGCCAGCAGCTCTAGGGGGCTCGGGGCCGGGGAGCTGTTTTTT
- | TRBJ1-3 | TRBV19 | - | CASSHQAGNTIYF | TGTGCCAGTAGTCACCAGGCTGGAAACACCATATATTTT
TRBD2 | TRBJ2-5 | TRBV11-2 | - | CASSSGRSGGAGETQYF | TGTGCCAGCAGCTCCGGAAGAAGCGGGGGGGCCGGGGAGACCCAGTACTTC
- | TRBJ1-2 | TRBV6-1 | - | CASSELYGYTF | TGTGCCAGCAGTGAACTTTATGGCTACACCTTC
TRBD1 | TRBJ2-1 | TRBV28 | - | CASTPGTGYNEQFF | TGTGCCAGCACCCCCGGGACAGGGTACAATGAGCAGTTCTTC
- | TRBJ2-3 | TRBV6-5 | - | CASSYASRRGMDTQYF | TGTGCCAGCAGTTATGCGTCTAGGCGGGGAATGGATACGCAGTATTTT
- | TRBJ1-2 | TRBV18 | - | CASSPGGENYGYTF | TGTGCCAGCTCGCCCGGGGGGGAGAACTATGGCTACACCTTC
- | TRBJ1-1 | TRBV19 | few | CASSDRDGGDTEAFF | TGTGCCAGTAGTGACCGGGACGGGGGGGACACTGAAGCTTTCTTT
- | TRBJ1-3 | TRBV9 | - | CASSVGGGSGNTIYF | TGTGCCAGCAGCGTAGGGGGAGGCTCTGGAAACACCATATATTTT
- | TRBJ1-2 | TRBV18 | - | CASSPPAGNYGYTF | TGTGCCAGCTCACCACCCGCGGGGAACTATGGCTACACCTTC
- | TRBJ2-1 | TRBV7-2 | - | CASSFPTLVEQFF | TGTGCCAGCAGCTTCCCTACCTTGGTTGAGCAGTTCTTC
- | TRBJ1-5 | TRBV3-1/TRBV3-2 | - | CASSRGGNQPQHF | TGTGCCAGCAGCCGGGGGGGCAATCAGCCCCAGCATTTT
- | TRBJ1-4 | TRBV28 | - | CASSPLSRGGAEKLFF | TGTGCCAGCAGTCCCCTCTCGAGGGGGGGCGCGGAAAAACTGTTTTTT
- | TRBJ1-1 | TRBV6-1 | - | CASSEVLAVNEAFF | TGTGCCAGCAGTGAAGTTTTGGCAGTAAATGAAGCTTTCTTT
TRBD2 | TRBJ2-3 | TRBV5-1 | - | CASSLRPVSGGSTDTQYF | TGCGCCAGCAGCTTACGGCCCGTTTCGGGGGGGAGCACAGATACGCAGTATTTT
- | TRBJ2-3 | TRBV10-1 | - | CASSDQGTDTQYF | TGCGCCAGCAGTGACCAGGGCACAGATACGCAGTATTTT
TRBD1 | TRBJ1-2 | TRBV30 | - | CAWTVLGGQGDYGYTF | TGTGCCTGGACTGTACTAGGGGGACAGGGGGACTATGGCTACACCTTC
TRBD1 | TRBJ2-3 | TRBV4-1 | - | CASSPWTGRADTQYF | TGCGCCAGCAGCCCGTGGACAGGGCGGGCGGATACGCAGTATTTT
- | TRBJ2-7 | TRBV30 | - | CAWRGSGDEQYF | TGTGCCTGGAGGGGCAGTGGCGACGAGCAGTACTTC
TRBD1 | TRBJ2-4 | TRBV10-3 | once | CAIRDRVAKNIQYF | TGTGCCATCAGGGACAGGGTAGCCAAAAACATTCAGTACTTC
- | TRBJ1-1 | TRBV12-3/TRBV12-4 | - | CASSLSMNTEAFF | TGTGCCAGCAGTTTAAGCATGAACACTGAAGCTTTCTTT
- | TRBJ2-5 | TRBV30 | - | CAWSFGSPGETQYF | TGTGCCTGGAGTTTCGGGAGCCCGGGGGAGACCCAGTACTTC
- | TRBJ1-5 | TRBV28 | - | CASSSGIQPQHF | TGTGCCAGCTCCTCCGGTATACAGCCCCAGCATTTT
TRBD1 | TRBJ1-6 | TRBV18 | - | CASYRDRATYNSPLHF | TGTGCCAGCTATCGGGACAGAGCTACCTATAATTCACCCCTCCACTTT
TRBD2 | TRBJ2-1 | TRBV6-2/TRBV6-3 | - | CASSKRRASGGNEQFF | TGTGCCAGCAGTAAAAGGCGGGCTAGCGGGGGAAATGAGCAGTTCTTC